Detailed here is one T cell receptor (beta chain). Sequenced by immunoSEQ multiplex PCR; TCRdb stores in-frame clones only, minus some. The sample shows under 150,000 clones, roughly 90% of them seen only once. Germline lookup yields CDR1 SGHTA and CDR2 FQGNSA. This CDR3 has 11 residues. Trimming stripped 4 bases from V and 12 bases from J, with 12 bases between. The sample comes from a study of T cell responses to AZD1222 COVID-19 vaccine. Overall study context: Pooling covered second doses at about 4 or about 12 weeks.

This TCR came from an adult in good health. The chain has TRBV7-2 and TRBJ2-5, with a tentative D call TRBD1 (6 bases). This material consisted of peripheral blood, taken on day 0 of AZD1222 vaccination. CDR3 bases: TGTGCCAGCAGCTCAGGGGCCCCAAAGTACTTC. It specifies CASSSGAPKYF.